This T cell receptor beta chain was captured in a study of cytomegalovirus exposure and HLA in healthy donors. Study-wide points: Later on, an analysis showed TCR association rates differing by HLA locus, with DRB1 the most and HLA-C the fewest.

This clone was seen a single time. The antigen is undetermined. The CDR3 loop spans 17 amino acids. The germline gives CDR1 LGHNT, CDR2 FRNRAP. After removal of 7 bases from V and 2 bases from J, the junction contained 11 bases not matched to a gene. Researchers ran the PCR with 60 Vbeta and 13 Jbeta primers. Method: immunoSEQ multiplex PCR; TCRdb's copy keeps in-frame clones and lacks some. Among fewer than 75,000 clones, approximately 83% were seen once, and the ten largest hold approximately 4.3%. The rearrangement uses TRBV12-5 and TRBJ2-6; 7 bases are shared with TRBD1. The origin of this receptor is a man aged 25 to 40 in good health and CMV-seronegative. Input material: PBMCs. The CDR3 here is CASAPTTGLTGANVLTF. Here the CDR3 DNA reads TGTGCTAGTGCCCCGACGACAGGGCTAACTGGGGCCAACGTCCTGACTTTC.